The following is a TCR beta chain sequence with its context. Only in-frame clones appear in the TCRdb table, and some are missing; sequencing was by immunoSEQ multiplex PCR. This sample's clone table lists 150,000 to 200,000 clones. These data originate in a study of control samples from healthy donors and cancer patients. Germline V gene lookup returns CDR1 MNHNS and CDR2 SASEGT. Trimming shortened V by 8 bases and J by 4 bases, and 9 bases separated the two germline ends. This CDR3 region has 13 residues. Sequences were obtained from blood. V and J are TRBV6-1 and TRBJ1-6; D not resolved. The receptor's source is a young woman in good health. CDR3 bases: TGTGCCAGCTCCCAGCAGTATAATTCACCCCTCCACTTT. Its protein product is CASSQQYNSPLHF.